A selection of T cell receptor beta chains follows, all from one sample in a study of cytomegalovirus exposure and HLA in healthy donors. The data were produced by immunoSEQ multiplex PCR, yet TCRdb's version contains in-frame clones alone and is incomplete. Of about 150,000 clones in the sample, 80% to 90% are singletons; the top ten hold roughly 6.7%. The sequencing sample was made of PBMCs. The receptors stem from a man between 50 and 59 years old in good health and CMV-seropositive. The CDR3 runs from the conserved cysteine through the conserved F or W. Fields, in order: V gene, clone size, D gene, J gene, CDR3 protein, CDR3 DNA. The D gene is left open where the match is weak. Clone size is shown for a subset of rows, as once, few, many or a class of expanded clone.

TRBV7-9	.	TRBD1	TRBJ2-2	CASSLGQGLNTGELFF	TGTGCCAGCAGCTTGGGACAGGGGCTCAACACCGGGGAGCTGTTTTTT
TRBV5-1	.	TRBD1	TRBJ2-5	CASSRDRGLETQYF	TGCGCCAGCAGCCGGGACAGGGGATTGGAGACCCAGTACTTC
TRBV28	.	.	TRBJ1-4	CASSRQGVTNEKLFF	TGTGCCAGCAGCCGGCAGGGTGTCACTAATGAAAAACTGTTTTTT
TRBV27	.	.	TRBJ1-1	CASSLQGMNTEAFF	TGTGCCAGCAGTTTACAGGGAATGAACACTGAAGCTTTCTTT
TRBV5-4	.	TRBD2	TRBJ2-5	CASSLVREGGETQYF	TGTGCCAGCAGCTTGGTTCGGGAGGGCGGGGAGACCCAGTACTTC
TRBV11-3	.	.	TRBJ2-2	CASSASGGELFF	TGTGCCAGCAGCGCTTCGGGGGGGGAGCTGTTTTTT
TRBV5-1	.	TRBD1	TRBJ2-2	CASSSDRGGTGELFF	TGCGCCAGCAGCTCCGACAGGGGCGGGACCGGGGAGCTGTTTTTT
TRBV5-6	.	.	TRBJ2-7	CASSLVGDEQYF	TGTGCCAGCAGCTTGGTCGGGGACGAGCAGTACTTC
TRBV19	.	.	TRBJ1-4	CASSIPPQGLTNEKLFF	TGTGCCAGTAGTATCCCTCCACAGGGATTAACTAATGAAAAACTGTTTTTT
TRBV19	.	.	TRBJ2-2	CASSIGGFGWASTGELFF	TGTGCCAGTAGTATCGGGGGATTCGGTTGGGCTAGCACCGGGGAGCTGTTTTTT
TRBV6-1	.	TRBD1	TRBJ1-2	CASSVEGQGRGYTF	TGTGCCAGCAGTGTAGAGGGACAGGGGAGAGGCTACACCTTC
TRBV2	.	.	TRBJ2-3	CARYGGWGGAGDTQYF	TGTGCCAGGTACGGTGGATGGGGCGGGGCCGGAGATACGCAGTATTTT
TRBV9	.	TRBD1	TRBJ1-6	CASSVGQGNSPLHF	TGTGCCAGCAGCGTAGGACAGGGAAATTCACCCCTCCACTTT
TRBV19	.	.	TRBJ1-5	CASSMTGDGQPQHF	TGTGCCAGTAGTATGACGGGGGACGGTCAGCCCCAGCATTTT
TRBV28	few	.	TRBJ2-2	CASSLGLPGTGELFF	TGTGCCAGCAGTTTAGGCCTCCCGGGCACCGGGGAGCTGTTTTTT
TRBV5-1	once	.	TRBJ2-3	CASSSFTDTQYF	TGCGCCAGCAGCTCCTTCACAGATACGCAGTATTTT
TRBV7-9	.	.	TRBJ1-3	CASSLTQGNTIYF	TGTGCCAGCAGCTTAACCCAGGGGAACACCATATATTTT
TRBV30	.	TRBD1	TRBJ1-5	CAGTQGSNQPQHF	TGTGCCGGTACACAGGGGAGCAATCAGCCCCAGCATTTT
TRBV5-4	few	TRBD2	TRBJ2-3	CASSLSSGRFSSTDTQYF	TGTGCCAGCAGTCTTTCTAGCGGGAGGTTTTCTAGCACAGATACGCAGTATTTT
TRBV19	.	.	TRBJ1-2	CASKRSDNSWANGYTF	TGTGCCAGTAAAAGGTCGGATAACAGCTGGGCAAATGGCTACACCTTC
TRBV18	few	TRBD1	TRBJ2-1	CASSPERDSYNEQFF	TGTGCCAGCTCACCAGAACGGGACAGCTACAATGAGCAGTTCTTC
TRBV27	few	.	TRBJ1-3	CASSLPGTTLNSGNTIYF	TGTGCCAGCAGTTTACCCGGGACAACCCTTAACTCTGGAAACACCATATATTTT